Included here is one T cell receptor (beta chain) sequence, with context. The antigen it recognizes is unknown. No much larger clone exists at a distance of one base, and base qualities are not known. This sample is drawn from a study of blood T cell repertoires in COVID-19 (TCRdb year 2020). Regarding the research as a whole: Samples covering the acute and convalescent phases of COVID-19 were provided by collaborators in the United States, Italy and Spain. Deeply sampled blood TCRbeta repertoires from subjects exposed to, actively infected with, or recovered from COVID-19 were included in the dataset. Nearly every sample came with metadata listing a de-identified subject ID, COVID-19 status, age in years and sex. Samples were obtained from the ongoing ImmuneRACE study (first 160 participants) and from some 1,300 subjects provided by 6 global collaborators. The prospective study material was composed of cDNA or gDNA derived from T cells, B-cell-depleted T cells, or PBMCs. A freely available public database, intended as a resource for researchers studying the immune response to SARS-CoV-2, is where the repertoires were released. Where HLA class I and class II types were available, the types were taken from metadata supplied by the sample provider, not from assay-based typing.

Participants in the prospective study were aged 18 to 89 years, lived in more than 20 United States geographic areas, and enrolled through a virtual design. In the prospective study, participants were assigned to cohorts based on the clinical history participants reported in a screening survey and a study questionnaire. Recovered participants in ImmuneRACE Cohort 3 were defined by two consecutive negative NP/OP PCR tests, clearance by a healthcare professional, or resolution of symptoms. Each participant in the prospective study had whole blood, serum and a nasopharyngeal or oropharyngeal swab collected by mobile phlebotomists. Prospective study participants could optionally give additional blood draws and questionnaires over a roughly 2-month period. Before DNA extraction, blood samples from the prospective study were shipped at room temperature or frozen. Here is what the overall study found, with its caveats: The quantity of clinical and demographic metadata differed by source and by participant and was supplied without curation.

The immunoSEQ Assay, a bias-controlled multiplex PCR, was used to amplify TCRbeta CDR3 regions from genomic DNA. The paper's processing steps were these. Within the assay, amplification of reference gene primers was used to estimate how many nucleated cells each sample contained. Sequence reads were collapsed and filtered to measure the absolute abundance of every unique TCRbeta CDR3 rearrangement. For each sample, productive Simpson clonality was calculated by taking the square root of Simpson's diversity index across productive rearrangements. As stored in TCRdb, this immuneACCESS dataset retains in-frame rearrangements with V and J assigned. A fraction of the clones does not appear; measured against another copy, unresolved V genes explain less than half of the discrepancy, and the remainder lacks a known reason. V, J and clone size reflect that table, while D and trimming were determined from the DNA. This sample is represented by some 270,000 clones; approximately 91% of them were singletons. 1.5% to 2% of the sample rests with the top ten.

Sequences SGHTA (CDR1) and FQGNSA (CDR2) are obtained from the germline V gene. From V the trimming removes 2 bases and from J it removes 4 bases, while the gene matches leave 7 bases of the junction unaccounted for. Spanning cysteine to phenylalanine, the CDR3 consists of 16 amino acids. Only the CDR3 portion is preserved as DNA: 48 bases, with reading frame beginning at the first base. The sequenced sample consisted of PBMCs or T cells enriched from blood (not recorded which). The origin of this receptor is a woman between 40 and 50 years old who had recovered from COVID-19. This receptor chain uses TRBV7-2 and TRBJ1-2, with TRBD1 identical over 10 junction bases. The DNA reads TGTGCCAGCAGCTTAAGCCCGACAGGGGGCACCTATGGCTACACCTTC. Its translation is CASSLSPTGGTYGYTF.